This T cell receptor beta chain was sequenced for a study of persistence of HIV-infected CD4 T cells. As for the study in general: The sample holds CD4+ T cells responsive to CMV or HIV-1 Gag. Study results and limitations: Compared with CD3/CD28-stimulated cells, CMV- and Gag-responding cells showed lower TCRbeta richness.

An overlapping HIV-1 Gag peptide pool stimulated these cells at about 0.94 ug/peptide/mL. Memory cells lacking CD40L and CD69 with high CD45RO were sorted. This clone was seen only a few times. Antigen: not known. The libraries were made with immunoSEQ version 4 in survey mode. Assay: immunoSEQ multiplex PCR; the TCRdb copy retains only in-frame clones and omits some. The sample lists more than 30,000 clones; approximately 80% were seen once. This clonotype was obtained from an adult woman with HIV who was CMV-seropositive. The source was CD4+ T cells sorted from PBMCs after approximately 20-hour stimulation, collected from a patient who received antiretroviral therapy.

The CDR3 region has the DNA TGTGCCAGCAGCTTGGAGGGTCCTGGGGCCAACGTCCTGACTTTC. Encoded protein: CASSLEGPGANVLTF. The V and J genes are TRBV5-6 and TRBJ2-6; D remains unclear. The CDR3 totals 15 residues. V was trimmed by 0 bases and J by 2 bases, leaving 6 bases between them. The V gene's germline CDR1 is SGHDT and CDR2 YYEEEE.